This TCR beta chain appears in the sequencing data of a study of early T cells in non-severe SARS-CoV-2 infection. Study-wide context: Unsorted whole blood bulk RNA was sequenced, with unpaired chains. Broader study findings: Sequences matched to VDJdb favored anti-spike CD8 responses, while private and CD4 specificities were missed.

This clonotype was recorded many times. Its antigen remains unknown. The CDR3 sequence is 12 residues long. V shed 4 bases and J shed 5 bases, with 8 bases lying between them. Germline assignment: CDR1 ENHRY and CDR2 SYGVKD. Unique molecular identifiers were attached to individual cDNA molecules. TCRdb reprocessed the 5' RACE reads via MiXCR and lists one record per CDR3 protein. The sample carries fewer than 95,000 distinct CDR3 sequences, approximately 17% recorded once. The sequenced sample was whole blood, obtained at baseline. The TCR originated in an adult who was a healthcare worker with PCR-confirmed SARS-CoV-2 infection or an uninfected control (not recorded which). This chain uses TRBV10-3 with TRBJ2-5; D uncertain. CDR3 sequence (DNA): TGTGCCATCAGTGCAGCTGGGGAGACCCAGTACTTC. Translating it yields CAISAAGETQYF.